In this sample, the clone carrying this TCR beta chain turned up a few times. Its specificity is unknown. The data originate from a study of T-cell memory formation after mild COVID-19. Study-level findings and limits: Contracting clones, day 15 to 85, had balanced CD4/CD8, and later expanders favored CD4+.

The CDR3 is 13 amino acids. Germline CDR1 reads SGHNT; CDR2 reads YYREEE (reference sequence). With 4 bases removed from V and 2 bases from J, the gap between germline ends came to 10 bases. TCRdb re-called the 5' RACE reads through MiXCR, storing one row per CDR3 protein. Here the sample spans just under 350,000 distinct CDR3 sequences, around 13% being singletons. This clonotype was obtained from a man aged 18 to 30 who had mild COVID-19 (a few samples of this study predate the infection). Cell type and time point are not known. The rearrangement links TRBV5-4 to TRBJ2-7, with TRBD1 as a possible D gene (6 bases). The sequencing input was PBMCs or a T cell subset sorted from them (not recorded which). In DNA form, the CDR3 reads TGTGCCAGCAGCCTGGGACACCCCTACGAGCAGTACTTC. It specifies CASSLGHPYEQYF.